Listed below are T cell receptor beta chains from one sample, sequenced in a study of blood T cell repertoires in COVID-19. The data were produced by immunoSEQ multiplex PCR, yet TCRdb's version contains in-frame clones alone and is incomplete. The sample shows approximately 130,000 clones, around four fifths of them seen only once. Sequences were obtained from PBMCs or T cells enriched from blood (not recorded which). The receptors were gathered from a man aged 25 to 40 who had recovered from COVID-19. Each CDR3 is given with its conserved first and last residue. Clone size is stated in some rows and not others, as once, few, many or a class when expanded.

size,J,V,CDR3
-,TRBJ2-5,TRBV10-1,CASNPRGGHQETQYF
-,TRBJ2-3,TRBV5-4,CASSLGQSTDTQYF
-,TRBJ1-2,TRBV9,CASSVDPSTHYGYTF
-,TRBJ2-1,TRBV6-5,CASRDRAWVDEQFF
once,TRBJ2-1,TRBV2,CASSEVIRLRQGSAYNEQFF
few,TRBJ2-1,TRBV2,CASSEQGAYNEQFF
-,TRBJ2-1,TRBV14,CASSAPPGRGSYNEQFF
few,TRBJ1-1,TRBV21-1,CASSLPGQENTEAFF
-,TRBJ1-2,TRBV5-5,CASSPGGAGYGYTF
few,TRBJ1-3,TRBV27,CASSSVGAGNTIYF
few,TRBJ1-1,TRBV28,CASVNTNTEAFF
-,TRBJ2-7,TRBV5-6,CASSEGQVSYEQYF
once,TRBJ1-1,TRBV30,CAWSPLSPNTEAFF
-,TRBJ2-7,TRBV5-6,CASRGYGGSSYEQYF
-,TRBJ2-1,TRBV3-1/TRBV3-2,CASSNSGSFYNEQFF
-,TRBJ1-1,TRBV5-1,CASSWQGARTEAFF
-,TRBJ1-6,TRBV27,CASSLSGRSNSPLHF
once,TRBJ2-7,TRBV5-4,CASSLRDIVPTMLYEQYF
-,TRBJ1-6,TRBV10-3,CAIRGRDLASPLHF
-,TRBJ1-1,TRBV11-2,CASSRVGTEAFF
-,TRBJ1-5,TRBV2,CASSELGQGLAFRNQPQHF
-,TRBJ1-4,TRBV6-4,CASPEGEKLFF
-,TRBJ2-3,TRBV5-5,CASSFQDSFTDTQYF
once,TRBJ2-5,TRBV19,CASRQGAEETQYF
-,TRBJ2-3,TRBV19,CASSIAGVADTQYF
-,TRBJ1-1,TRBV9,CASSVGFLQGTEAFF
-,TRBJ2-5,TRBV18,CASSPPIVRERETQYF
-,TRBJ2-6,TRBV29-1,CSVETGWGANVLTF
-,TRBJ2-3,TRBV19,CASSTEPRVGTSGGGGTDTQYF
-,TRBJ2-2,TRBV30,CAWSVWREIRPTGELFF
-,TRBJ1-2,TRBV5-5,CASSAGPRANYGYTF
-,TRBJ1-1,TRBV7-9,CASSVGPFTEAFF
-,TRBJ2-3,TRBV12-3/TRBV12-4,CASSFPGGDTQYF
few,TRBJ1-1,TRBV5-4,CASRGAGEGTEAFF
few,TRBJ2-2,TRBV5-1,CASSERGRGTGELFF
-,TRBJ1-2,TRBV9,CASSVDSGVYGYTF
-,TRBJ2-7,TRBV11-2,CASSPDRGLYEQYF
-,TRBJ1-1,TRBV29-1,CSVVTMNTEAFF
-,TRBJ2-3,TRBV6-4,CASRQGDTQYF
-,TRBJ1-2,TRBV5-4,CASSDGLQGALRGYTF
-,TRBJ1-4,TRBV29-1,CSVRPGLGEKLFF
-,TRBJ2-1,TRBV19,CASSLSDYYNEQFF
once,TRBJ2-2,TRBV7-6,CASSLAREGPHTGELFF
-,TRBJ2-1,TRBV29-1,CSAANREGSYNEQFF
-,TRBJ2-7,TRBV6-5,CASYSSALKDEQYF
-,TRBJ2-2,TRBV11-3,CASSLLGFGELFF
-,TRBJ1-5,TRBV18,CASSPNTGGGGEPQHF
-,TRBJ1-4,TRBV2,CASSQWTAGKEKLFF
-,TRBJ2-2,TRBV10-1,CASSAGTGSSGELFF
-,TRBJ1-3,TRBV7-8,CASSLRVAGVGGNTIYF
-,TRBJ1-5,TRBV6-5,CASSYSRVRNQPQHF
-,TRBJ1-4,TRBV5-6,CASSLGTGFEKLFF
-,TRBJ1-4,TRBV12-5,CASGLGRDSLATNEKLFF